This T cell receptor beta chain was sequenced during a study of blood T cell repertoires in COVID-19 (dated by TCRdb to 2019 to 2021). Context from the whole study: Samples from collaborators originated in the United States, Italy and Spain and spanned both the acute and convalescent phases of COVID-19. The material from the prospective study consisted of cDNA or gDNA derived from T cells, B-cell-depleted T cells, or PBMCs. Subjects who had been exposed to COVID-19, were actively infected with it, or had recovered from it provided the deeply sampled blood TCRbeta repertoires that made up the dataset. A freely available public database, intended as a resource for researchers studying the immune response to SARS-CoV-2, is where the repertoires were released. Samples were obtained from the ongoing ImmuneRACE study (first 160 participants) and from approximately 1,200 subjects provided by 6 global collaborators. Sample metadata almost always included a de-identified subject ID, COVID-19 status, age in years and sex. Where available, HLA class I and class II types were obtained from metadata supplied by the sample provider rather than from assay-based typing.

Turning to this clone: The target of this receptor is not known. Qualities for individual bases were not recorded, and no much larger clone is one base off.

TCRbeta CDR3 regions were amplified from genomic DNA using the immunoSEQ Assay, a bias-controlled multiplex PCR. The paper's processing steps were these. Within the assay, amplification of reference gene primers was used to estimate how many nucleated cells each sample contained. To quantify the absolute abundance of each unique TCRbeta CDR3 rearrangement, sequence reads were collapsed and filtered. For each sample, productive Simpson clonality was calculated as the square root of Simpson's diversity index over productive rearrangements. The clones in this table, taken by TCRdb from immuneACCESS, are in-frame only. Not every clone is retained; where verified, under half of the shortfall comes from an unresolved V gene, and the cause of the rest is unknown. V and J calls and clone size follow that table, whereas D and trimming were derived from the DNA. A total of about 300,000 clones appear in this sample, under 90% of them only once. Together, the top ten hold about 1.7% of the sample.

Results the study describes overall, beyond this receptor: The amount of clinical and demographic metadata varied by source and participant and was provided uncurated.

One collaborating source in Seattle enrolled patients while the patients were actively infected and followed the patients over time throughout the course of disease. Whole blood was collected in K2EDTA tubes by collaborating institutions according to the institutions' own protocols. Collaborator samples were shipped for TCRbeta analysis as frozen whole blood, isolated PBMCs, or DNA extracted from either sample type. The CDR3 spans 16 residues, from the cysteine through the phenylalanine. The kept DNA is CDR3 alone, 48 bases in frame from the first base. From the germline V gene (reference sequence), CDR1 is MNHEY and CDR2 is SMNVEV. Trimming at the junction amounts to 5 bases on V and 1 base on J, and the germline ends lie 15 bases apart.

The chain is encoded by TRBV27 joined to TRBJ2-4; the D gene is perhaps TRBD1, from 6 matching bases. The sample comprised peripheral blood. The sequence derives from a woman in her 30s with COVID-19, enrolled during active disease. The CDR3 region has the sequence CASSDTGFSAKNIQYF. The DNA sequence reads TGTGCCAGCAGTGACACAGGGTTTTCGGCCAAAAACATTCAGTACTTC.